A selection of T cell receptor beta chains follows, all from one sample in a study of beta chain features in type 1 diabetes. Assay used: immunoSEQ multiplex PCR; TCRdb lists only in-frame clones, some missing. The table shows roughly 300,000 clones, with roughly an eighth occurring only once. Sequenced: naive CD4+ T cells from blood. The receptors come from a man younger than 45 with type 1 diabetes. Each CDR3 is given with its conserved first and last residue. The D gene is left open where the match is weak.

D	J	V	CDR3
.	TRBJ1-1	TRBV5-5	CASSLGYGTEAFF
.	TRBJ2-1	TRBV5-1	CASSSQGSGINEQFF
TRBD2	TRBJ2-3	TRBV29-1	CSGSGLAGGGTDTQYF
.	TRBJ2-5	TRBV4-2	CASSPELGLGTQYF
TRBD2	TRBJ2-3	TRBV5-4	CASSLAGTRTDTQYF
.	TRBJ1-3	TRBV7-2	CASSLLRNSGNTIYF
.	TRBJ2-5	TRBV28	CASSFFLQETQYF
TRBD1	TRBJ2-7	TRBV7-2	CASSRDRGWDEQYF
TRBD1	TRBJ1-2	TRBV19	CASSPDRNYGYTF
.	TRBJ1-2	TRBV7-2	CASSPRNYGYTF
TRBD1	TRBJ2-4	TRBV4-2	CASSRGQGDIQYF
TRBD2	TRBJ2-7	TRBV7-2	CASSLTGLAGEKQYF
TRBD1	TRBJ1-2	TRBV5-1	CASSFGTANYGYTF
.	TRBJ2-7	TRBV14	CASSQAGDSSYEQYF
.	TRBJ2-3	TRBV7-2	CAGEVGSDTQYF
.	TRBJ1-2	TRBV6-6	CASSTQGLYGYTF
TRBD2	TRBJ2-2	TRBV7-2	CASSSSGGNTGELFF
.	TRBJ1-2	TRBV6-6	CASSGAIYGYTF
TRBD1	TRBJ2-3	TRBV5-6	CASSLADRGPDTQYF
.	TRBJ2-5	TRBV9	CASSVSQGKETQYF
.	TRBJ1-2	TRBV18	CASSPSSGSNYGYTF
.	TRBJ2-1	TRBV27	CASSGSGGAREQFF
.	TRBJ2-5	TRBV4-2	CASSQDPLTSQETQYF
TRBD1	TRBJ2-5	TRBV30	CAWSGQGFPQETQYF
TRBD2	TRBJ2-1	TRBV28	CASIAGGTHEQFF
TRBD1	TRBJ1-4	TRBV5-4	CASSFRTGPLTTNEKLFF
.	TRBJ2-3	TRBV11-3	CATLTQYF
.	TRBJ2-3	TRBV2	CASSESRSDTQYF
.	TRBJ1-5	TRBV18	CASSPRAEGGLRSNQPQHF
TRBD2	TRBJ2-1	TRBV5-1	CASSPKLAGGTLSSYNEQFF
.	TRBJ1-4	TRBV7-9	CASSLVGQGNEKLFF
.	TRBJ2-3	TRBV7-2	CASSLAAFIGADTQYF
.	TRBJ2-3	TRBV28	CASSTTGTSDTQYF
.	TRBJ1-2	TRBV28	CASSLLTANYGYTF
.	TRBJ1-5	TRBV20-1	CSASSNQPQHF
.	TRBJ2-1	TRBV7-9	CASSLPTRSSQRSYNEQFF
TRBD2	TRBJ2-7	TRBV6-6	CASSRAGTSGSYEQYF
.	TRBJ1-2	TRBV28	CASRPYVQVTYGYTF
.	TRBJ1-2	TRBV4-2	CASSQDSSSGYGYTF
.	TRBJ2-2	TRBV7-9	CASSPRWLANTGELFF
TRBD1	TRBJ1-2	TRBV6-5	CASRTGTGGGYTF
TRBD1	TRBJ1-2	TRBV5-1	CASSLEGTGFYTF
.	TRBJ2-7	TRBV9	CASSVGLPRGEQYF
.	TRBJ2-7	TRBV6-6	CASSYGGDRRYEQYF
.	TRBJ1-1	TRBV7-9	CASFRGGSNTEAFF
.	TRBJ1-1	TRBV4-1	CASSGQFNTEAFF
.	TRBJ1-5	TRBV19	CASSFVSQPQHF
.	TRBJ2-5	TRBV7-9	CASSFWQGSRETQYF
.	TRBJ2-3	TRBV4-2	CASSQVSGVTDTQYF
TRBD2	TRBJ2-7	TRBV6-1	CASSRTSYEQYF